This T cell receptor beta chain was recorded in a study of control samples from healthy donors and cancer patients. Looked up from germline, CDR1 is MNHEY and CDR2 is SMNVEV (reference sequence). The V segment lost 0 bases and the J segment 7 bases; nucleotides outside the gene matches: 3. The CDR3 loop spans 15 amino acids. Profiling relied on immunoSEQ multiplex PCR, and the TCRdb table lists in-frame clones only, not all of them. Recorded for this sample: under 200,000 clones. Sequencing was done on a sample of blood. The clonotype originates from a woman aged 25 to 39 in good health. V usage is TRBV27 and J usage is TRBJ1-5; 10 bases are shared with TRBD1. This CDR3 is CASSLSTGGLQPQHF. CDR3 bases: TGTGCCAGCAGTTTATCGACAGGGGGCCTGCAGCCCCAGCATTTT.